This T cell receptor beta chain was captured in a study of early T cells in non-severe SARS-CoV-2 infection. Study-wide background: Chains were unpaired, as sequencing was done on bulk RNA from unsorted whole blood. Study-wide findings and caveats: Lookups in VDJdb leaned toward anti-spike CD8 responses and missed private and CD4 specificities.

Researchers attached unique molecular identifiers to individual cDNA molecules. Via MiXCR, TCRdb re-called the 5' RACE reads, giving one row per CDR3 protein. The sample has about 77,000 distinct CDR3 sequences; 8.5% to 10% are singletons. This clonotype showed up many times. What it binds is not known. The CDR3 has 13 amino acids. V lost 3 bases to trimming and J lost 4 bases; unmatched junction nucleotides: 3. CDR1 and CDR2 (germline): DFQATT, SNEGSKA (reference sequence). The sample consisted of whole blood. The source of this sequence is an adult who was a healthcare worker with PCR-confirmed SARS-CoV-2 infection or an uninfected control (not recorded which). The genes are TRBV20-1 and TRBJ2-1; TRBD1 matches at 7 bases. The CDR3 loop reads CSASGDRYNEQFF. The DNA of the CDR3 is TGCAGTGCTAGCGGGGACAGATACAATGAGCAGTTCTTC.